The present T cell receptor (beta chain) was sequenced within a study of blood T cell repertoires in COVID-19 (dated by TCRdb to about 2020). Regarding the study in general: Samples covering the acute and convalescent phases of COVID-19 were provided by collaborators in the United States, Italy and Spain. The prospective study material was composed of cDNA or gDNA derived from T cells, B-cell-depleted T cells, or PBMCs. Subjects who had been exposed to COVID-19, were actively infected with it, or had recovered from it provided the deeply sampled blood TCRbeta repertoires that made up the dataset. A freely available public database, intended as a resource for researchers studying the immune response to SARS-CoV-2, is where the repertoires were released. The samples were drawn from two sources: the first 160 participants of the ongoing ImmuneRACE study, and fewer than 1,500 subjects contributed by 6 global collaborators. Nearly every sample came with metadata listing a de-identified subject ID, COVID-19 status, age in years and sex. Where available, HLA class I and class II types were obtained from metadata supplied by the sample provider rather than from assay-based typing. Summary of the overall study and its limitations: The quantity of clinical and demographic metadata differed by source and by participant and was supplied without curation.

The collaborating institutions used their own protocols to collect whole blood in K2EDTA tubes. For TCRbeta analysis, collaborators shipped samples as frozen whole blood, isolated PBMCs, or DNA extracted from either of those sample types. For this clone: No cognate antigen has been identified for it. It has no much larger one-base neighbor in the sample; base qualities were not kept.

TCRbeta CDR3 regions were amplified from genomic DNA by means of the immunoSEQ Assay, a bias-controlled multiplex PCR. Per the original workflow: Nucleated cell counts per sample were estimated from amplification of reference gene primers within the assay. To quantify the absolute abundance of each unique TCRbeta CDR3 rearrangement, sequence reads were collapsed and filtered. Productive Simpson clonality was computed per sample as the square root of Simpson's diversity index over productive rearrangements. TCRdb's version of the immuneACCESS table is confined to in-frame rearrangements and falls short of the full clone set. An unresolved V gene accounts for under half of the shortfall where checked; the remainder is of unknown origin. V, J and clone size were drawn from that table, and D and trimming were deduced from the DNA. The sample includes 150,000 or so clones, with around 91% observed a single time. The ten largest clones represent around 16% of the sample.

This receptor was identified in a middle-aged woman with acute or convalescent COVID-19. Sequencing used peripheral blood.

At the DNA level, the sequence is TGTGCCAGCAGTGATGCGTCTAGCGGGGGATTTTACAATGAGCAGTTCTTC. Translated, it reads CASSDASSGGFYNEQFF. The chain is made from TRBV2 and TRBJ2-1, with TRBD2 identical over 10 junction bases. The V end gives up 3 bases and the J end 4 bases, leaving 9 bases in the junction not matched to a gene. CDR1 and CDR2 were assigned from the germline V gene as SNHLY and FYNNEI. The CDR3 runs 17 amino acids, cysteine and phenylalanine included. CDR3 DNA only is kept here, 51 bases in frame from base 1.